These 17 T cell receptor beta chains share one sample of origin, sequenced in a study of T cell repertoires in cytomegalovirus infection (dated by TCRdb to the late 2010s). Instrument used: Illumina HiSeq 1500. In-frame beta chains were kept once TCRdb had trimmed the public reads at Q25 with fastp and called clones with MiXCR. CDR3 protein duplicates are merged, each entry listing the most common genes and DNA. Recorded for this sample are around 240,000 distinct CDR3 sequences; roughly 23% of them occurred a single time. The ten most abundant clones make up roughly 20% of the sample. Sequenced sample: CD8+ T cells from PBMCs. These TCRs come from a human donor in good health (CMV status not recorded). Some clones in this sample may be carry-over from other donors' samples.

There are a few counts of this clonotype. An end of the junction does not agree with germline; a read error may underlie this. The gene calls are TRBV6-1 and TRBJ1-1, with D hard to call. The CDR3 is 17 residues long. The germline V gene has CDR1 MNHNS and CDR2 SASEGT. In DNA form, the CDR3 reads TGTGCCAGCAGTGAAGTCTACGGAGCAAAATTGAACACTGGAGCTTTCTTT. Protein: CASSEVYGAKLNTGAFF.

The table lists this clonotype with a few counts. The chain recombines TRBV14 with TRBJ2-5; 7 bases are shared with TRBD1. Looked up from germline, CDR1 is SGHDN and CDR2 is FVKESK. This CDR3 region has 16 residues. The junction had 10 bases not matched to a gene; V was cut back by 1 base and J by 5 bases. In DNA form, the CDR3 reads TGTGCCAGCAGCCAAGTCCTGGGACAGTCCCAGGAGACCCAGTACTTC. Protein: CASSQVLGQSQETQYF.

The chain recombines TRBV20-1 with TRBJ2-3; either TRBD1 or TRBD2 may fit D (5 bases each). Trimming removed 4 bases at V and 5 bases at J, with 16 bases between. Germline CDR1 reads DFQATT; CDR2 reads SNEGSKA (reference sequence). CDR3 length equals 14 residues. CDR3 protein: CSATNWGSGDTQYF. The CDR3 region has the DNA TGCAGTGCTACTAATTGGGGGTCCGGAGATACGCAGTATTTT.

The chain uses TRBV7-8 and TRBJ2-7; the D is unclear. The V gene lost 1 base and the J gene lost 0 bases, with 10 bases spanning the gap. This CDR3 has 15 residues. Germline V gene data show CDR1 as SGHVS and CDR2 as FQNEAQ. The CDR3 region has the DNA TGTGCCAGCAGCTTAGAAGGCCGGGCCTCCTACGAGCAGTACTTC. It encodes CASSLEGRASYEQYF.

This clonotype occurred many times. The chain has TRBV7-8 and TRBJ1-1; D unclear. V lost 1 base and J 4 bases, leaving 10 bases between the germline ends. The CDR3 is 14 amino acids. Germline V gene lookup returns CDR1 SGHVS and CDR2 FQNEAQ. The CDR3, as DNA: TGTGCCAGCAGCTTAGATCTTGGCGGCACTGAAGCTTTCTTT. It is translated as CASSLDLGGTEAFF.

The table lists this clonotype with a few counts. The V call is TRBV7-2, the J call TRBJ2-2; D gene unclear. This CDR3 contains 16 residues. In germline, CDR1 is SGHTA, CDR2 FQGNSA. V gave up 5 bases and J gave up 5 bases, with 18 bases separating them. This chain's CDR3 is CASSDAIGGWTGELFF. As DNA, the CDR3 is TGTGCCAGCAGCGACGCAATAGGCGGATGGACCGGGGAGCTGTTTTTT.

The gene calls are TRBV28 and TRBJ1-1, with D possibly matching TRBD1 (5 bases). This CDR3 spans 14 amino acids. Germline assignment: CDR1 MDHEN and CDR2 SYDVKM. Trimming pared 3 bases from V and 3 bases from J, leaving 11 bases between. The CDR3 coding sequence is TGTGCCAGCAGTTTCCGGTTAGGGGACACTGAAGCTTTCTTT. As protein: CASSFRLGDTEAFF.

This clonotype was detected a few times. This CDR3 reads CSAPRPASYEQYF. The CDR3 DNA reads as TGCAGTGCTCCCAGGCCCGCCTCCTACGAGCAGTACTTC. The V call is TRBV20-1, the J call TRBJ2-7; D gene unclear. V was pared by 5 bases and J by 0 bases, with 11 bases between. Germline values: CDR1 DFQATT, CDR2 SNEGSKA (reference sequence). This CDR3 comprises 13 residues.

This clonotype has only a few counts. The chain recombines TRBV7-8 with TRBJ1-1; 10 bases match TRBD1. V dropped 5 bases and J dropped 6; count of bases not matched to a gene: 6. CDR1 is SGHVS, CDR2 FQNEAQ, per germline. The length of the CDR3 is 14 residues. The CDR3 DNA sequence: TGTGCCAGCAGCCAGGGACAGGGGCTTCCTGAAGCTTTCTTT. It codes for CASSQGQGLPEAFF. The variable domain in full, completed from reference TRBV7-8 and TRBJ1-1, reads GAGVSQSPRYKVAKRGQDVALRCDPISGHVSLFWYQQALGQGPEFLTYFQNEAQLDKSGLPSDRFFAERPEGSVSTLKIQRTQQEDSAVYLCASSQGQGLPEAFFGQGTRLTVV.

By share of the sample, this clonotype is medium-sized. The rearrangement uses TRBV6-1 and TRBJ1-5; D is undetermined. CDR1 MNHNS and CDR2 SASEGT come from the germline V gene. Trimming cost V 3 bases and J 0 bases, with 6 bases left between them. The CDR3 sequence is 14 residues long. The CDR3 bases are TGTGCCAGCAGTGACCTTTATAGCAATCAGCCCCAGCATTTT. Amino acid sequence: CASSDLYSNQPQHF.

The CDR3 DNA reads as TGTGCCAGCAGTTCTCTGGGACAGGGGATTGATGAGACCCAGTACTTC. Translating gives CASSSLGQGIDETQYF. This chain joins TRBV6-6 and TRBJ2-5; 10 bases fit TRBD1. Germline CDR1 and CDR2: MNHNY and SVGAGI (reference sequence). The CDR3 covers 16 residues. V lost 4 bases and J lost 5; bases outside the gene matches: 10.

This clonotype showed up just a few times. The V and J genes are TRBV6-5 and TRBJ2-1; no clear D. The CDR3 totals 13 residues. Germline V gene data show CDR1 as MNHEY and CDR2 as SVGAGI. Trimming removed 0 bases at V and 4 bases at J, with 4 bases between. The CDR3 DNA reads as TGTGCCAGCAGTTACTCGGGGTACAATGAGCAGTTCTTC. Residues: CASSYSGYNEQFF.

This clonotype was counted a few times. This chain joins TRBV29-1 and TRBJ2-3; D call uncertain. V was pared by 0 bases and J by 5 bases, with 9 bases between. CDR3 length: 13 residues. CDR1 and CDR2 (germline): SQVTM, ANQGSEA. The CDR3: CSVEDLHVDTQYF. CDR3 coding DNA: TGCAGCGTTGAAGATCTTCATGTAGATACGCAGTATTTT.

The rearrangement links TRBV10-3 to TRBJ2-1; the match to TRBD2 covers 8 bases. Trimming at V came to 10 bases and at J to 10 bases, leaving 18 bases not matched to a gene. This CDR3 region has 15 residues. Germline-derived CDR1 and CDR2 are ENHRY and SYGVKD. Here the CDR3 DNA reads TGTGCCACTACTTCGGAAACGGGGGGGCTGATAGAGCAGTTCTTC. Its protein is CATTSETGGLIEQFF.

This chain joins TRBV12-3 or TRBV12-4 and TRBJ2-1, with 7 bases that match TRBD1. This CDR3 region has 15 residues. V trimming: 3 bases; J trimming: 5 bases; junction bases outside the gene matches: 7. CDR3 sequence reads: CASSFTGTGDNEQFF. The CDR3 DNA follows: TGTGCCAGCAGTTTCACTGGAACAGGGGACAATGAGCAGTTCTTC.

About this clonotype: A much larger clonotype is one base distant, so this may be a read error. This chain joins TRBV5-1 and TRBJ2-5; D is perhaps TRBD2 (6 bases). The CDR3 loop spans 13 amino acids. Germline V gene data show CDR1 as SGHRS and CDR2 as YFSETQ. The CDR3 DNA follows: TGCGCCAACAGCTTGGCTAGCGAGGAGACCCAGTACTTC. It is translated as CANSLASEETQYF. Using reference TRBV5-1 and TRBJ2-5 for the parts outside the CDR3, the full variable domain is KAGVTQTPRYLIKTRGQQVTLSCSPISGHRSVSWYQQTPGQGLQFLFEYFSETQRNKGNFPGRFSGRQFSNSRSEMNVSTLELGDSALYLCANSLASEETQYFGPGTRLLVL.

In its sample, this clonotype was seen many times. DNA for the CDR3: TGTGCCAGCAGCCCAGCTAGCGCAGATACGCAGTATTTT. Translation gives CASSPASADTQYF. This chain links TRBV7-2 with TRBJ2-3, with D possibly matching TRBD2 (6 bases). The V gene lost 5 bases and the J gene lost 4 bases, with 10 bases spanning the gap. This CDR3 comprises 13 residues. Per germline, CDR1 SGHTA and CDR2 FQGNSA.